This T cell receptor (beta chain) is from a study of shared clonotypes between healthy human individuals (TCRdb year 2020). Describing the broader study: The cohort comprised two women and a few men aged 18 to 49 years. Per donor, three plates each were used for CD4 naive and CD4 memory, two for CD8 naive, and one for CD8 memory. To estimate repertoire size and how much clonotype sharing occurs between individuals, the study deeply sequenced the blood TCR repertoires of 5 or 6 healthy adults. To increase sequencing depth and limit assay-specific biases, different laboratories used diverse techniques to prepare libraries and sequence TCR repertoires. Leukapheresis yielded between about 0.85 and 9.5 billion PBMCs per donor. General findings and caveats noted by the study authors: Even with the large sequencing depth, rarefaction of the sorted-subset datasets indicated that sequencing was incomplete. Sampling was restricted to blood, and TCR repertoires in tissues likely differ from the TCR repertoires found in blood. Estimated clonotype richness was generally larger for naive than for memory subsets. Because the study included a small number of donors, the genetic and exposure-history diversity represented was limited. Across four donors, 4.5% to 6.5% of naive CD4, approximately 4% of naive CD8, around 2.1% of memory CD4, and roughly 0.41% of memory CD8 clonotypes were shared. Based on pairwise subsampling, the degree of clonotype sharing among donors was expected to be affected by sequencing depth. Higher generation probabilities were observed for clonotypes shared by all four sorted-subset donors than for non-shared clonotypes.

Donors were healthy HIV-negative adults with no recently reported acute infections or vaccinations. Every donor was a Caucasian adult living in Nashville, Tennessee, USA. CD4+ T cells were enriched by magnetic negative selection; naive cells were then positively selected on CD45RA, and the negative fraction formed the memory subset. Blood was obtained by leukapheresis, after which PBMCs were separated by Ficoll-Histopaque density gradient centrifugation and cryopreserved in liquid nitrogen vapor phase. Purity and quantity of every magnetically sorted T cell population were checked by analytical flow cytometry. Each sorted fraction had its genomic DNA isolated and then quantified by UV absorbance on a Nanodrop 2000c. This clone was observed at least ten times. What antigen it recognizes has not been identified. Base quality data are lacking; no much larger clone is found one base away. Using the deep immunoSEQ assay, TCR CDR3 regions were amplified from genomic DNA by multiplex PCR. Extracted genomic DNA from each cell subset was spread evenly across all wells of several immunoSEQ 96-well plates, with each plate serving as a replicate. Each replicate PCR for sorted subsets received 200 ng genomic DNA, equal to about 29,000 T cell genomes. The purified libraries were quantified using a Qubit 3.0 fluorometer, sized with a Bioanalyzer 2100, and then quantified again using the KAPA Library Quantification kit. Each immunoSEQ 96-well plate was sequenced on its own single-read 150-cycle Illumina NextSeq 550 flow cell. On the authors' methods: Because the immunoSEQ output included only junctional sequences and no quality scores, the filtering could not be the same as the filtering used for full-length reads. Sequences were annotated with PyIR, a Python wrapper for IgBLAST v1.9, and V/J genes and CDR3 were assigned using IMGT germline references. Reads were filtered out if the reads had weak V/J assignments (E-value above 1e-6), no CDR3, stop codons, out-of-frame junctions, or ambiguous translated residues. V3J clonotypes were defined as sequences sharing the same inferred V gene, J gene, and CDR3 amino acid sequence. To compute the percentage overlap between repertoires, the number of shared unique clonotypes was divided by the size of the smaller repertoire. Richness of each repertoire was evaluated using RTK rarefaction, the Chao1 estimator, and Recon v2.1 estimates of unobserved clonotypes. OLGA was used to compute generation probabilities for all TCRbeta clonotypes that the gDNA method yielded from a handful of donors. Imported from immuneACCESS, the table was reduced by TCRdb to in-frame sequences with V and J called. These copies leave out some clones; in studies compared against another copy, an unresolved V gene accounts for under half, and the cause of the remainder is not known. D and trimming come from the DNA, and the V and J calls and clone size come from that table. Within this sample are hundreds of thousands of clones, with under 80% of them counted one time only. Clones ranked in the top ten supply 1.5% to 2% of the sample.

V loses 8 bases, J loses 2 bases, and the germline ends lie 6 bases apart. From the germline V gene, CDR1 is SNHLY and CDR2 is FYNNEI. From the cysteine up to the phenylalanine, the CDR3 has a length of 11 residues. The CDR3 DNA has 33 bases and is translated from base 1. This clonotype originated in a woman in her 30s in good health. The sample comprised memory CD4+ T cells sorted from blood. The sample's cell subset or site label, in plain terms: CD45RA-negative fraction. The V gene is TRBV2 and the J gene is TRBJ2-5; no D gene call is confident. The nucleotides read TGTGCCAGCTGGGGTCAAGAGACCCAGTACTTC. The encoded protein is CASWGQETQYF.